One sample yielded the 25 T cell receptor beta chains listed below, sequenced in a study of beta chain features in type 1 diabetes. The study reverse transcribed the entire isolated RNA, so it sequenced expressed TCRB transcripts. Generated by immunoSEQ multiplex PCR, the TCRdb table keeps only in-frame clones and is missing some. The data show around 290,000 clones, roughly 8% seen once. Source material: central memory CD4+ T cells from blood. All receptors derive from a woman between 18 and 29 years old in good health.

The chain employs TRBV15 and TRBJ2-7; 12 bases line up with TRBD2. V dropped 1 base and J dropped 2; count of bases not matched to a gene: 0. Germline V gives CDR1 LNHNV, CDR2 YYDKDF (reference sequence). The CDR3 totals 15 residues. The CDR3 loop reads CATSRGLAGAYEQYV. The CDR3 nucleotides read TGTGCCACCAGCAGAGGACTAGCGGGGGCCTACGAGCAGTACGTC.

There are many counts of this clone. The chain combines TRBV10-3 with TRBJ1-1; possible D gene TRBD1, 6 bases. CDR1 and CDR2 from the germline V gene are ENHRY and SYGVKD. This CDR3 has 16 residues. V lost 4 bases, J lost 4 bases, and 19 bases lay in between. CDR3 sequence (DNA): TGTGCCATCAGTGGACACCACAGGGCCGTTGGCACTGAAGCTTTCTTT. It yields the protein CAISGHHRAVGTEAFF.

This clone was recorded a few times. This chain connects TRBV2 to TRBJ2-7; no definite D call. Germline V gives CDR1 SNHLY, CDR2 FYNNEI. CDR3 length equals 13 residues. The ends were cut back, 4 bases at V and 3 bases at J, with 10 bases in the middle. The chain's CDR3 is CASSVGLDYEQYV. CDR3 coding DNA: TGTGCCAGCAGTGTGGGTTTGGACTACGAGCAGTACGTC.

In its sample, this clone was seen many times. The chain joins TRBV4-1 to TRBJ2-1; perhaps D is TRBD1 or TRBD2 (5 bases each). The CDR3 totals 11 residues. CDR1 and CDR2 from the germline V gene are MGHRA and YSYEKL. The ends were cut back, 1 base at V and 16 bases at J, with 11 bases in the middle. The CDR3, as DNA: TGCGCCAGCAGCCAAGGGGACCACCAATTCTTC. Its translation: CASSQGDHQFF.

The genes are TRBV2 and TRBJ2-7; D perhaps matches TRBD1 (5 bases). From germline, CDR1 is SNHLY and CDR2 FYNNEI. V was pared by 0 bases and J by 7 bases, with 13 bases between. CDR3 length equals 14 residues. The CDR3 is CASSEATRVGEQYV. The CDR3 DNA follows: TGTGCCAGCAGTGAAGCGACCAGGGTAGGGGAGCAGTACGTC.

This clone was found many times. V usage is TRBV29-1 and J usage is TRBJ2-2; the D gene is possibly TRBD1 (5 bases). V was pared by 4 bases and J by 6 bases, with 6 bases between. This CDR3 contains 11 residues. Germline V CDR1 and CDR2: SQVTM, ANQGSEA. In DNA form, the CDR3 reads TGCAGCGTTGGACAGCCCGGGGAGCTGTTTTTT. Amino acid sequence: CSVGQPGELFF.

In its sample, this clone was seen many times. The chain has TRBV18 and TRBJ2-1, with 8 positions matching TRBD2. V lost 5 bases to trimming and J lost 7 bases; unmatched junction nucleotides: 7. Germline V CDR1 and CDR2: KGHSH, LQKENI. The CDR3 sequence is 14 residues long. DNA of the CDR3: TGTGCCAGCTCAGCGAGCGGGAGAATAAATGAGCAGTTCTTC. Amino acids: CASSASGRINEQFF. Together with reference TRBV18 and TRBJ2-1, the CDR3 gives the full variable domain: NAGVMQNPRHLVRRRGQEARLRCSPMKGHSHVYWYRQLPEEGLKFMVYLQKENIIDESGMPKERFSAEFPKEGPSILRIQQVVRGDSAAYFCASSASGRINEQFFGPGTRLTVL.

The chain combines TRBV18 with TRBJ1-4; D is perhaps TRBD1 (6 bases). CDR3 length: 17 amino acids. CDR1 is KGHSH and CDR2 is LQKENI in the germline V gene. V was pared by 6 bases and J by 0 bases, with 17 bases between. CDR3 DNA: TGTGCCAGCTCCCAGGGACAAGGGTTTGCAACTAATGAAAAACTGTTTTTT. The encoded protein is CASSQGQGFATNEKLFF.

A few counts support this clone. V gene TRBV10-2 combines with J gene TRBJ1-1, with unresolved D. The CDR3 length is 13 residues. The V end lost 4 bases, the J end lost 6 bases, and 12 bases lay between the germline ends. The V gene's germline CDR1 is WSHSY and CDR2 SAAADI. The CDR3 here is CASSGDASSEAFF. CDR3 coding DNA: TGCGCCAGCAGTGGAGACGCTAGCTCTGAAGCTTTCTTT.

This clone was counted only a few times. The chain is built from TRBV7-2 and TRBJ2-7; 9 nucleotides match TRBD2. Per germline, CDR1 SGHTA and CDR2 FQGNSA. CDR3 length: 14 residues. With 5 bases clipped from V and 9 bases from J, the junction kept 11 bases outside the gene matches. The CDR3 DNA is TGTGCCAGCAGCCCGCTCTTAGCGGGGGACCCGCAGTACGTC. Translation gives CASSPLLAGDPQYV.

Remarks on this clone: The junction differs from germline at one of its ends, possibly a read error. The chain joins TRBV23-1 to TRBJ1-6, with D unclear. TRBV23-1 is labeled an ORF, and its function is uncertain. The CDR3 spans 16 residues. The CDR3 here is CASSPIWDVFNSPPHF. As DNA, the CDR3 is TGCGCCAGCAGCCCGATATGGGATGTCTTTAATTCACCCCCCCACTTT.

This clone was found many times. The gene calls are TRBV18 and TRBJ1-6; D is unclear. With 2 bases removed from V and 7 bases from J, the gap between germline ends came to 12 bases. Germline CDR1 reads KGHSH; CDR2 reads LQKENI. CDR3 size: 15 residues. CDR3 nucleotides: TGTGCCAGCTCACCATCTGGTGCAATCAATTCACCCCTCCACTTT. Its protein is CASSPSGAINSPLHF.

The chain has TRBV11-2 and TRBJ2-3, with D uncertain. Trimming took 1 base from V and 4 from J, leaving 6 bases between them. In germline, CDR1 is SGHAT, CDR2 FQNNGV. This CDR3 region has 13 residues. The CDR3 DNA follows: TGTGCCAGCAGCTTAGGACGCGCAGATACGCAGTATTTT. Encoded protein: CASSLGRADTQYF. The full variable domain, in which reference TRBV11-2 and TRBJ2-3 provide the parts outside the CDR3, is EAGVAQSPRYKIIEKRQSVAFWCNPISGHATLYWYQQILGQGPKLLIQFQNNGVVDDSQLPKDRFSAERLKGVDSTLKIQPAKLEDSAVYLCASSLGRADTQYFGPGTRLTVL.

J is TRBJ2-5 and V is TRBV7-2, with D perhaps TRBD2 (6 bases). The germline V and J ends were trimmed by 5 bases and 2 bases, with 15 bases remaining between them. Germline V gene data show CDR1 as SGHTA and CDR2 as FQGNSA. The CDR3 runs 15 residues. CDR3 nucleotide sequence: TGTGCCAGCAGCAGCCGCGAGCGGGCACAAGAGACCCAGTACTTC. It is translated as CASSSRERAQETQYF.

This clone has just a few counts. A junction end diverges from the germline sequence, so it may reflect a read error. The chain links TRBV7-2 to TRBJ1-2; D not certain. The CDR3 covers 14 residues. Looked up from germline, CDR1 is SGHTA and CDR2 is FQGNSA. The CDR3 region is CASSQATTNYGYTF. The CDR3, as DNA: TGCGCCAGCAGCCAAGCGACAACAAACTATGGCTACACCTTC.

This clone occurred a few times. The gene calls are TRBV27 and TRBJ1-2; D is possibly TRBD1 (5 bases). The CDR3 runs to 16 residues. Germline V gene sequence: CDR1 MNHEY, CDR2 SMNVEV (reference sequence). V was clipped by 6 bases and J by 8 bases, with 25 bases between them. CDR3 bases: TGTGCCAGCAGCTCCATAGGGGCTGATAGAATTGAGGGCTACACCTTC. Translating gives CASSSIGADRIEGYTF.

The chain couples TRBV10-3 to TRBJ2-6, with TRBD2 matching over 7 bases. The CDR3 is 16 amino acids. Trimming cost V 0 bases and J 1 base; bases outside gene matches: 0. CDR1 and CDR2 from the germline V gene are ENHRY and SYGVKD. The CDR3 nucleotides are TGTGCCATCAGTGAGTCGGGAGGGTCTGGGGCCAACGTCCTGACTTTC. It codes for CAISESGGSGANVLTF.

This clone was seen more than once but under ten times. The chain recombines TRBV6-6 with TRBJ2-5; 7 nucleotides match TRBD1. Germline loops: CDR1 MNHNY, CDR2 SVGAGI (reference sequence). V lost 2 bases and J lost 9; bases outside the gene matches: 9. This CDR3 has 14 amino acids. The chain's CDR3 is CASSYRDRVESQYF. The CDR3, as DNA: TGTGCCAGCAGTTACCGGGACAGAGTCGAATCCCAGTACTTC.

This clone was seen a few times. The chain employs TRBV7-8 and TRBJ2-5; 10 positions agree with TRBD1. Gene TRBJ2-7 matches the end of the DNA better, so the J call may be wrong. The CDR3 is 15 amino acids. Germline V gene lookup returns CDR1 SGHVS and CDR2 FQNEAQ. The CDR3 sequence is CASSSDPGTGVEQYF. The CDR3 region has the DNA TGTGCCAGCAGCTCGGATCCCGGGACAGGGGTCGAGCAGTACTTC.

This clone has just a few counts. V usage is TRBV14 and J usage is TRBJ1-1; TRBD1 agrees at 8 bases. After removal of 1 base from V and 7 bases from J, the junction contained 11 bases not matched to a gene. There are 16 residues in the CDR3. CDR1 and CDR2 from the germline V gene are SGHDN and FVKESK. The CDR3 region is CASSQGTGGNPNEAFF. The CDR3 DNA reads TGTGCCAGCAGCCAAGGCACAGGGGGGAACCCGAATGAAGCTTTCTTT.

This clone was counted many times. V and J are TRBV18 and TRBJ2-1; TRBD2 matches 7 bases. The CDR3 covers 14 residues. Trimming removed 6 bases from V and 7 bases from J; junction bases left unmatched: 9. Germline V lookup: CDR1 KGHSH, CDR2 LQKENI. CDR3 bases: TGTGCCAGCTCCCGGGAGGCACCTAGGAATGAGCAGTTCTTC. Residues: CASSREAPRNEQFF.

V usage is TRBV18 and J usage is TRBJ2-1, with 9 bases that match TRBD2. Unmatched junction bases numbered 6, after V lost 0 bases and J lost 6 bases. The germline V gene encodes CDR1 KGHSH and CDR2 LQKENI. The CDR3 spans 16 residues. DNA of the CDR3: TGTGCCAGCTCACCACCGAGAGCGGGAGGATTCAATGAGCAGTTCTTC. Its translation is CASSPPRAGGFNEQFF.

This clone has a handful of counts. The chain is built from TRBV7-3 and TRBJ2-7, with TRBD2 as a possible D gene (6 bases). The CDR3 runs to 14 residues. V was pared by 5 bases and J by 8 bases, with 19 bases between. CDR1 SGHTA and CDR2 FQGTGA come from the germline V gene. CDR3 nucleotide sequence: TGTGCCAGCAGCCTAGGCCCTAGCGCCGGAAAGCAGTACTTC. Encoded protein: CASSLGPSAGKQYF.

CDR3: CASSPTGGKAFF. The CDR3 region has the DNA TGTGCCAGCAGCCCCACAGGGGGCAAGGCTTTCTTT. V is TRBV7-2 and J is TRBJ1-1; 9 bases are a match to TRBD1. CDR1 and CDR2 from the germline V gene are SGHTA and FQGNSA. The CDR3 has 12 amino acids. V shed 5 bases, J shed 11 bases, and the junction held 6 bases outside the gene matches.

By sample fraction, this clone is medium-sized. The chain carries TRBV4-3 and TRBJ2-1; 13 bases align to TRBD2. Germline V gene data show CDR1 as LGHNA and CDR2 as YSLEER. The length of the CDR3 is 17 residues. Unmatched junction bases numbered 7, after V lost 0 bases and J lost 8 bases. CDR3 sequence: CASSQDSPGLAGHEQFF. The CDR3 region has the DNA TGCGCCAGCAGCCAAGATTCCCCGGGACTAGCGGGGCATGAGCAGTTCTTC.